This paragraph reports one TCR beta chain. This specimen belongs to a study of blood T cell repertoires in COVID-19. For the study at large: Sites in the United States, Italy and Spain provided acute and convalescent COVID-19 samples. Sources were T cells, B-cell-depleted T cells, or PBMCs; the material itself was cDNA or gDNA.

Original methodology: For nucleated cells, counts were estimated from reference gene primer amplification. TCRdb keeps only in-frame clones here, not all; method: immunoSEQ multiplex PCR. V, J and clone size were drawn from that table, and D and trimming were deduced from the DNA. The sample lists roughly 570,000 clones, roughly nine tenths occurring once. In Seattle, patients joined the study during active infection and were tracked longitudinally. The TCR sequence derives from a woman aged 45-65 years with COVID-19, enrolled during active disease. Sample: peripheral blood.

DNA for the CDR3: TGTGCCAGTAGTCCAGCGGAGTGGGGGAACACTGAAGCTTTCTTT. It encodes CASSPAEWGNTEAFF. The chain joins TRBV19 to TRBJ1-1; D ambiguous. CDR1 LNHDA and CDR2 SQIVND come from the germline V gene (reference sequence). Trimming removed 5 bases at V and 1 base at J, with 14 bases between. There are 15 residues in the CDR3.